This entry describes one TCR beta chain. It has no known antigen specificity. Per-base quality was not reported, and no clone a single base away is much larger than it. The library came from PCR. The reads were generated on a NextSeq 500. Bulk TCR libraries were generated as previously described, with the TCR primers listed in Table S5 used. Purification of total RNA was performed with the Qiagen AllPrep DNA/RNA kit. Before any analysis, reads coming from multiple sequencing runs of the same library were combined into one pool. In the paper's pipeline: Only reads with exact TCR constant sequence were kept, trimmed to 150 nt, and grouped by their 12-nt molecular barcodes. Reads inside each barcode group were sub-clustered using a 15% Levenshtein threshold, and a quality-weighted consensus sequence was constructed for each RNA molecule. Non-functional sequences were discarded, and so were lower-count sequences lying one edit away from another sequence. Based on a fit of two negative binomial distributions, barcode sub-clusters having less than 20% of the maximum read count were discarded. In TCRdb, the public reads were trimmed at Q25 with fastp and aligned with MiXCR, with productive beta chains retained. Rows are combined by CDR3 protein, so each entry shows the most common genes and DNA. In this record, the V and J calls reflect TCRdb's handling and not the investigators' own analysis. This sample holds under 600,000 distinct CDR3 sequences; around 25% were observed only once. The ten largest clonotypes hold 0.7% to 0.9% of the sample.

The entry originates in a study of molecular identifiers for immune sequencing clone quantification (dated by TCRdb to 2016 to 2019). As for the study more broadly: In a replicate experiment, RNA from about 19,000 or 110,000 naive CD8 T cells was split into five aliquots, four of which were sequenced. This methods study benchmarked molecular-identifier clustering-based TCR repertoire sequencing (MIDCIRS) and TCR RNA copy counting, using CD8 T cells to do so. On the study overall, not on this receptor specifically: Modeling indicated around 3 TCR RNA copies recovered per cell, compared with around 10 by digital PCR, which implies a capture efficiency of approximately 29%. Clones above 20 RNA copies held over 97% of molecules in CMV-specific effector cells but under 1% in naive cells. Highly expanded clone sizes could be underestimated because identical TCR molecules may share a barcode. When barcode sub-clustering was left out, chimeric consensus sequences inflated TCR diversity, with chimeras reaching as high as 47%. The naive libraries included spiked-in Jurkat TCR RNA (10 copies' worth), and this Jurkat TCR RNA is not part of the donor repertoire. Spiked-in Jurkat TCR RNA equivalent to a single cell was reported to be detectable even among some 910,000 naive CD8 T cells.

A distance of 11 bases separates the germline ends of V and J, which lose 3 bases and 4 bases respectively. The CDR3 holds 14 amino acids from the cysteine to the phenylalanine. The sequence is cut down to CDR3 DNA, 42 bases in frame from base 1. Per the germline V gene, SGHAT is the CDR1 and FQNNGV is the CDR2. Naive CD8 T cell libraries were made from about 20,000 to 1,000,000 sorted cells using 10%, 30% or 50% of purified RNA. Naive CD8 T cells were FACS-sorted as CD8+CD4-CCR7+CD45RA+ on a BD FACSAria II into RLT Plus buffer. To test detection sensitivity, Jurkat RNA equal to ten TCR copies was added to samples of roughly 18,000-1,100,000 naive CD8 T cells. CD8 T cells were enriched with RosetteSep CD8+ T Cell Enrichment Cocktail and Ficoll-Paque, followed by ACK red cell lysis.

This receptor was taken from a human donor in good health. Some libraries in this study had Jurkat cell RNA spiked in. The V and J segments used are TRBV11-2 and TRBJ2-3; a weak D assignment points to TRBD2 (7 bases agree). Source material: naive CD8+ T cells from blood, with Jurkat cell RNA spiked in. The meaning of the sample's cell subset or site label: FACS-sorted CD8+CD4-CCR7+CD45RA+ naive T cells. The DNA reads as follows: TGTGCCAGCAGCTTTTGGGGGGGCCCAGATACGCAGTATTTT. This encodes CASSFWGGPDTQYF.